A single sample is the source of the 14 T cell receptor beta chains below, sequenced in a study of human T cells and chemical hapten exposure. Using its own MiXCR run on the RACE reads, TCRdb lists one record per CDR3 protein. The sample has over 85,000 distinct CDR3 sequences, around 8.8% seen once; the top ten hold 2.9%. Specified time point: healthy volunteer bleed at 2 weeks. The study extracted total RNA from unfractionated whole blood. The material sequenced was whole blood. Source of these receptors: a female donor in good health. Some clones in this sample may be carry-over from other donors' samples.

This clonotype has only a few counts. This chain links TRBV5-1 with TRBJ1-1; perhaps TRBD1 as D (6 bases). The V end lost 3 bases, the J end lost 2 bases, and 11 bases lay between the germline ends. Germline lookup yields CDR1 SGHRS and CDR2 YFSETQ. The CDR3 runs 14 residues. Here the CDR3 reads CASSSGGSNTEAFF. The CDR3 region has the DNA TGCGCCAGCAGCTCCGGGGGCTCCAACACTGAAGCTTTCTTT.

This clonotype came up many times. The V call is TRBV12-3 or TRBV12-4, the J call TRBJ1-1; 9 bases map to TRBD1. V was clipped by 6 bases and J by 8 bases; unmatched bases: 10. The CDR3 has 14 residues. CDR3 loop: CASSPRSGQGEAFF. CDR3 sequence (DNA): TGTGCCAGCAGCCCCCGGTCGGGACAGGGAGAAGCTTTCTTT.

The chain uses TRBV5-1 and TRBJ2-3, with TRBD2 matching over 8 bases. The CDR3 runs to 15 residues. V lost 4 bases, J lost 4 bases, and 8 bases stayed unmatched. The V gene's germline CDR1 is SGHRS and CDR2 YFSETQ. The CDR3 coding sequence is TGCGCCAGCAGCCCGCACACGGGGGGGTCAGATACGCAGTATTTT. This gives the protein CASSPHTGGSDTQYF.

This clonotype was observed a handful of times. The CDR3 spells CASSTLLLRAAAGNGYTF. The CDR3, as DNA: TGTGCCAGCAGTACCCTCCTTTTAAGGGCAGCCGCAGGGAATGGCTACACCTTC. The rearrangement joins TRBV6-5 to TRBJ1-2; D possibly corresponds to TRBD1 (5 bases). The CDR3 sequence is 18 residues long. Germline CDR1 MNHEY, CDR2 SVGAGI. Trimming left V 5 bases short and J 6 bases short, with 28 bases between.

This clonotype came up a few times. V is TRBV24-1 and J is TRBJ1-4; possibly TRBD1 for D (5 bases). CDR3 length: 13 residues. In germline, CDR1 is KGHDR, CDR2 SFDVKD. Trimming removed 5 bases at V and 7 bases at J, with 10 bases between. CDR3 sequence (DNA): TGTGCCACCAGTGGTAGGGACGCTGAAAAACTGTTTTTT. Its protein is CATSGRDAEKLFF.

The chain couples TRBV5-6 to TRBJ1-2; TRBD1 might be the D (6 bases). V was clipped by 3 bases and J by 2 bases, with 8 bases between them. CDR1 SGHDT and CDR2 YYEEEE come from the germline V gene. The CDR3 totals 13 residues. The CDR3 here is CASSYTGNYGYTF. The CDR3 region has the DNA TGTGCCAGCAGCTACACAGGGAACTATGGCTACACCTTC.

Worth noting for this clonotype: A much larger clone is a single base away; this may be a read error. The chain joins TRBV5-1 to TRBJ2-6, with D possibly being TRBD1 (5 bases). Trimming took off 2 bases at V and 0 bases at J, with 12 bases between the two ends. CDR1 SGHRS and CDR2 YFSETQ come from the germline V gene. This CDR3 has 17 residues. CDR3: CASSLGAGHSGANVLTF. The CDR3 DNA sequence: TGCGCCAGCAGCTTAGGGGCAGGCCACTCTGGGGCCAACGTCCTGACTTTC.

This clonotype was counted only a few times. V usage is TRBV6-2 or TRBV6-3 and J usage is TRBJ2-3; D unclear. Germline loops: CDR1 MNHEY, CDR2 SVGEGT. The CDR3 has 15 amino acids. V was trimmed by 2 bases and J by 1 base, leaving 10 bases between them. This chain's CDR3 is CASSYEEEGTDTQYF. The DNA of the CDR3 is TGTGCCAGCAGTTACGAGGAAGAAGGCACAGATACGCAGTATTTT.

This clonotype showed up just a few times. The chain employs TRBV7-9 and TRBJ2-2; TRBD2 might be the D (5 bases). CDR1 is SEHNR and CDR2 is FQNEAQ in the germline V gene (reference sequence). The CDR3 is 16 residues long. Trimming took 8 bases from V and 4 from J, leaving 20 bases between them. In DNA form, the CDR3 reads TGTGCCAGCTCGCCCCTCCCGGGGTTAGCCACCGGGGAGCTGTTTTTT. This codes for CASSPLPGLATGELFF.

This clonotype was detected ten times or more. The chain has TRBV20-1 and TRBJ2-1; D tentatively reads TRBD1 or TRBD2 (6 bases each). The CDR3 runs 14 residues. The germline gives CDR1 DFQATT, CDR2 SNEGSKA (reference sequence). V was pared by 3 bases and J by 9 bases, with 18 bases between. The CDR3 DNA sequence: TGCAGTGCTAGGGGGGGCCGGGAGTTACCTGAGCAGTTCTTC. This encodes CSARGGRELPEQFF.

This clonotype occurred many times. The chain joins TRBV4-2 to TRBJ2-3; D remains unclear. Germline CDR1 LGHNA, CDR2 YNFKEQ. The V end was cut by 0 bases, the J end by 4 bases, with 8 bases between. The CDR3 loop spans 14 amino acids. CDR3 bases: TGTGCCAGCAGCCAAGATCACAACTCAGATACGCAGTATTTT. It encodes CASSQDHNSDTQYF.

Many counts were recorded for this clonotype. CDR3 nucleotides: TGCAGCACCTCTGGACAGGCCACCTACGAGCAGTACTTC. The encoded protein is CSTSGQATYEQYF. V gene TRBV29-1 combines with J gene TRBJ2-7, with TRBD1 identical over 7 bases. Unmatched junction bases numbered 9, after V lost 8 bases and J lost 2 bases. Germline CDR1 and CDR2: SQVTM and ANQGSEA. The CDR3 is 13 residues long.

This clonotype was seen many times. The chain recombines TRBV6-1 with TRBJ2-3; D is ambiguous. The CDR3 has 15 residues. Germline V lookup: CDR1 MNHNS, CDR2 SASEGT. Trimming left V 1 base short and J 0 bases short, with 8 bases between. The CDR3 coding sequence is TGTGCCAGCAGTGAAGGGTTAGGTAGCACAGATACGCAGTATTTT. It is translated as CASSEGLGSTDTQYF.

This clonotype was detected ten times or more. The rearrangement uses TRBV20-1 and TRBJ1-1; D possibly corresponds to TRBD1 (6 bases). With 1 base removed from V and 2 bases from J, the gap between germline ends came to 14 bases. The length of the CDR3 is 15 residues. Germline CDR1 reads DFQATT; CDR2 reads SNEGSKA (reference sequence). The CDR3: CSARVTGTPNTEAFF. CDR3 bases: TGCAGTGCTAGAGTAACCGGGACACCCAACACTGAAGCTTTCTTT.